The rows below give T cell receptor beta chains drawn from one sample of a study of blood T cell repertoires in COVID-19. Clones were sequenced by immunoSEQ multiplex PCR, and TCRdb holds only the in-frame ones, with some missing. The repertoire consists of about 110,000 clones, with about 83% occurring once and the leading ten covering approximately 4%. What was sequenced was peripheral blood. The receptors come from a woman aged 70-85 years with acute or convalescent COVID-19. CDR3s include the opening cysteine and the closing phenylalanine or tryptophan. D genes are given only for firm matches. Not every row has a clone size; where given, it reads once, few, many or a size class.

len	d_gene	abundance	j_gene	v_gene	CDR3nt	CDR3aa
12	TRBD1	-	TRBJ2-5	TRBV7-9	TGTGCCAGCAGCTCACAGGGGGAGACCCAGTACTTC	CASSSQGETQYF
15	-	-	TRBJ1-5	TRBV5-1	TGCGCCAGCAGCCCAACAGGGTATAGCAATCAGCCCCAGCATTTT	CASSPTGYSNQPQHF
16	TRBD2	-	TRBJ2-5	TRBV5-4	TGTGCCAGCAGCTCCCCCGAGCGGGGGTTCCAAGAGACCCAGTACTTC	CASSSPERGFQETQYF
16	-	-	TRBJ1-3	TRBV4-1	TGCGCCAGCAGCCAAACGGGGTCTCAGGGGGGAAACACCATATATTTT	CASSQTGSQGGNTIYF
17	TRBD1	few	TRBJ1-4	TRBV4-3	TGCGCCAGCAGCCAAGATAGCAGGGCACCAGGGGGTGAAAAACTGTTTTTT	CASSQDSRAPGGEKLFF
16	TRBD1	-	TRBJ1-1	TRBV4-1	TGCGCCAGCAGCCGCTGGGCACCGGGACAGGGAACTGAAGCTTTCTTT	CASSRWAPGQGTEAFF
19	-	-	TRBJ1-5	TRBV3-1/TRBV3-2	TGTGCCAGCAGCCAAGGGGGTAGCGGGGCTAGAGATATCAATCAGCCCCAGCATTTT	CASSQGGSGARDINQPQHF
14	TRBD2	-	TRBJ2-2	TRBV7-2	TGTGCCAGCAGCTGGGAGGGGCAGACCGGGGAGCTGTTTTTT	CASSWEGQTGELFF
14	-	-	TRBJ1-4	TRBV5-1	TGCGCCAGCAGCTTGTTAGGGGATAATGAAAAACTGTTTTTT	CASSLLGDNEKLFF
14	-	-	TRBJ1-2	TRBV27	TGTGCCAGCAGTCTTCTAGGAGAACCGAAGGGCTACACCTTC	CASSLLGEPKGYTF
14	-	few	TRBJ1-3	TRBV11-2	TGTGCCAGCAGCTTAAGCGTCTCTGGAAACACCATATATTTT	CASSLSVSGNTIYF
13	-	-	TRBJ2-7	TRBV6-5	TGTGCCACCCGGACGGGAGAGTCTTACGAGCAGTACTTC	CATRTGESYEQYF
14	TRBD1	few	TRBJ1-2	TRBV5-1	TGCGCCAGCAGCCTGGGGGACAGGGGGATTGGCTACACCTTC	CASSLGDRGIGYTF
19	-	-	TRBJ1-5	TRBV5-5	TGTGCCAGCAGCCCCCGGGGGGACATCGGAACATATAGCAATCAGCCCCAGCATTTT	CASSPRGDIGTYSNQPQHF
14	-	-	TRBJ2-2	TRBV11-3	TGTGCCAGCAGCCCGGGGGTTGGGTCCGGGGAGCTGTTTTTT	CASSPGVGSGELFF
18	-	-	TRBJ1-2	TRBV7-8	TGTGCCAGCAGCTTCGTTACAGGGCACCAATCCCTTAACTATGGCTACACCTTC	CASSFVTGHQSLNYGYTF
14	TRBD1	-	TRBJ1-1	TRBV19	TGTGCCAGTAAGGCAGGGGGAGGCTGGACTGAAGCTTTCTTT	CASKAGGGWTEAFF
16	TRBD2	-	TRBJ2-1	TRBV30	TGTGCCTGGGCGCCTGCGGGAGCCCGCTCCTACAATGAGCAGTTCTTC	CAWAPAGARSYNEQFF
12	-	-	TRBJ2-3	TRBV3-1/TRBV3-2	TGTGCCAGCAGCCAAGCTATGGATACGCAGTATTTT	CASSQAMDTQYF
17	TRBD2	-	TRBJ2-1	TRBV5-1	TGCGCCAGCAGCTTGGCCCCTAGCGGGACGACATACAATGAGCAGTTCTTC	CASSLAPSGTTYNEQFF
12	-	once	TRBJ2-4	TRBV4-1	TGCGCCAGCAGCCAAGATCGGGACATTCAGTACTTC	CASSQDRDIQYF
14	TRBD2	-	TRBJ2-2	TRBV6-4	TGTGCCAGCCAACTAGCGGGAGGATTCGGGGAGCTGTTTTTT	CASQLAGGFGELFF
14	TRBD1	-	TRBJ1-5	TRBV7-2	TGTGCCAGCAGCTTAGAACAGGGGGGTCAGCCCCAGCATTTT	CASSLEQGGQPQHF
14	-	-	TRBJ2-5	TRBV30	TGTGCCTGGCAATCCGACCCGGGGAGCCAGACCCAGTACTTC	CAWQSDPGSQTQYF
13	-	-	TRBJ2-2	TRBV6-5	TGTGCCAGCAGTTACCAGGTCACCGGGGAGCTGTTTTTT	CASSYQVTGELFF
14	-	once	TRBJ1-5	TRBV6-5	TGTGCCGGTCGTGGGGAGGGATCCGATCAGCCCCAGCATTTT	CAGRGEGSDQPQHF
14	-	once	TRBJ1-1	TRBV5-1	TGCGCCAGCAGTTCCGACAGGAGGAACACTGAAGCTTTCTTT	CASSSDRRNTEAFF
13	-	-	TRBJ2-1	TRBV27	TGTGCCAGCAGTTTTTATCGCGGGAATGAGCAGTTCTTC	CASSFYRGNEQFF
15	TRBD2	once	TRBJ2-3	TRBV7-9	TGTGCCAGCAGCACTCTAGCGGGGGCGGCAGATACGCAGTATTTT	CASSTLAGAADTQYF
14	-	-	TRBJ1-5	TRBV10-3	TGTGCCATCAGTGAGTCGGCGGGCAATCAGCCCCAGCATTTT	CAISESAGNQPQHF
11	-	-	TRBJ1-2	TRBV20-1	TGCAGTGCTTTCGTCGCGGGTGGCTACACCTTC	CSAFVAGGYTF
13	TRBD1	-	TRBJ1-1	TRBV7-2	TGTGCCAGCAGCGGACAGGGGGCAATTGAAGCTTTCTTT	CASSGQGAIEAFF
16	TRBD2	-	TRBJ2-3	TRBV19	TGTGCCAGTAGTATCCTGCGGGGGGGCGGCACAGATACGCAGTATTTT	CASSILRGGGTDTQYF
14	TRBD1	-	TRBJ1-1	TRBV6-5	TGTGCCAGCAGTACAGGGGCCCTGAACACTGAAGCTTTCTTT	CASSTGALNTEAFF
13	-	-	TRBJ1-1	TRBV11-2	TGTGCCAGCAGCTTAGATCCCCGGACAGAAGCTTTCTTT	CASSLDPRTEAFF
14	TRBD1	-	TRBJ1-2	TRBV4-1	TGCGCCAGCAGCCCCGGACAGGATAGATATGGCTACACCTTC	CASSPGQDRYGYTF
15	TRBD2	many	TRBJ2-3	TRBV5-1	TGCGCCAGCAGGACGCGCGGACTAGCGGGAGGGCCCAGGTATTTT	CASRTRGLAGGPRYF
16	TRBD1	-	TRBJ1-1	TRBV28	TGTGCCAGCAGCCCGACAGGGATTCCTCAGAACACTGAAGCTTTCTTT	CASSPTGIPQNTEAFF
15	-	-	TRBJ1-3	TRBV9	TGTGCCAGCAGCGTAGCAAGGGGCTCTGGAAACACCATATATTTT	CASSVARGSGNTIYF
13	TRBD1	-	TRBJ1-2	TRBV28	TGTGCCAGCAGTCAACGCCAGGGGGGTGGCTACACCTTC	CASSQRQGGGYTF
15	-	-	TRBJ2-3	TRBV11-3	TGTGCCAGCAGCTTAAAAACCCCTACGACAGATACGCAGTATTTT	CASSLKTPTTDTQYF
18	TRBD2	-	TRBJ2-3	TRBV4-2	TGTGCCAGCAGCCTCGGGACTAGCGGGGGTGGGAGCACAGATACGCAGTATTTT	CASSLGTSGGGSTDTQYF
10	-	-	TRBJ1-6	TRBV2	TGTGCCCACCGGGATTCACCCCTCCACTTT	CAHRDSPLHF
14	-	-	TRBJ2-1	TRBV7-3	TGTGCCAGCAGCTCCGGAGATTCCTACAATGAGCAGTTCTTC	CASSSGDSYNEQFF
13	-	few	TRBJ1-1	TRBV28	TGTGCCAGCAGTTTATACCAAGGGGCACTGGCTTTCTTT	CASSLYQGALAFF
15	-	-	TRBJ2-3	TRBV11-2	TGTGCCAGCAGCTTAGATAGGAGCATCACAGATACGCAGTATTTT	CASSLDRSITDTQYF
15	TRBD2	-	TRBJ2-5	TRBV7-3	TGTGCCAGCAGCATTTCTGGACTAGCCCAAGAGACCCAGTACTTC	CASSISGLAQETQYF
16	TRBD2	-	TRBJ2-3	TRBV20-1	TGCAGTGCTAGTGATCCCAGCGGGGTAAGAGCAGATACGCAGTATTTT	CSASDPSGVRADTQYF
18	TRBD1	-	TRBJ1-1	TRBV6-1	TGTGCCAGCAGTGAAGCGGGCAGGGGGCACCGTATGAACACTGAAGCTTTCTTT	CASSEAGRGHRMNTEAFF